The present T cell receptor (beta chain) was sequenced within a study of cytomegalovirus exposure and HLA in healthy donors. Using immunoSEQ multiplex PCR, the repertoire was profiled, and TCRdb retains in-frame clones only, with some absent. In the table there are 250,000 to 300,000 clones, 90% of which are singletons. The germline V gene encodes CDR1 SGHRS and CDR2 YFSETQ. Trimming shortened V by 0 bases and J by 4 bases, and 12 bases separated the two germline ends. This CDR3 has 15 amino acids. The receptor was isolated from a woman aged 18 to 35 in good health and CMV-seronegative. V is TRBV5-1 and J is TRBJ2-3; TRBD1 is a possible D gene (6 bases). The sample was PBMCs. The CDR3 sequence is CASSLVDRSADTQYF. In DNA form, the CDR3 reads TGCGCCAGCAGCTTGGTAGACAGGTCCGCAGATACGCAGTATTTT.